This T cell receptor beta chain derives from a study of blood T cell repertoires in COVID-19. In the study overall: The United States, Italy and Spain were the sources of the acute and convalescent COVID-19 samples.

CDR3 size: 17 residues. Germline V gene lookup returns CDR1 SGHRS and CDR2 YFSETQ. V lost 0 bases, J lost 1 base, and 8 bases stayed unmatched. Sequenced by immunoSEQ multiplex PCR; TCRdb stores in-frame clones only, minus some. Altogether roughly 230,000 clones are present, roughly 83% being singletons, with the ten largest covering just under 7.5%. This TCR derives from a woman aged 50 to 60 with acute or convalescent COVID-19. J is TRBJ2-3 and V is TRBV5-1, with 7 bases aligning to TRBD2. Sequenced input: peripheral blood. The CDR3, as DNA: TGCGCCAGCAGCTTGGTGTCTAGCGGAATAGGCACAGATACGCAGTATTTT. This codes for CASSLVSSGIGTDTQYF.